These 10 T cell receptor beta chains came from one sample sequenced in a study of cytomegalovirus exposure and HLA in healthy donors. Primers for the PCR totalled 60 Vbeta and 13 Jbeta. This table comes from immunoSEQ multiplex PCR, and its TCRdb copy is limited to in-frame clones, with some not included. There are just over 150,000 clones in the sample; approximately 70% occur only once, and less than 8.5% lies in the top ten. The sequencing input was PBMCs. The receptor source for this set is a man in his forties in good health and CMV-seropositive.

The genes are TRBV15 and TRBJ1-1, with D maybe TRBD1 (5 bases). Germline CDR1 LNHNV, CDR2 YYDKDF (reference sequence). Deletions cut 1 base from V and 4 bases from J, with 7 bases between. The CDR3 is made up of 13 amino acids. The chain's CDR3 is CATSRGRATEAFF. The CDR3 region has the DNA TGTGCCACCAGCAGAGGCAGGGCCACTGAAGCTTTCTTT. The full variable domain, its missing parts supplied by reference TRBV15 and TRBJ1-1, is DAMVIQNPRYQVTQFGKPVTLSCSQTLNHNVMYWYQQKSSQAPKLLFHYYDKDFNNEADTPDNFQSRRPNTSFCFLDIRSPGLGDTAMYLCATSRGRATEAFFGQGTRLTVV.

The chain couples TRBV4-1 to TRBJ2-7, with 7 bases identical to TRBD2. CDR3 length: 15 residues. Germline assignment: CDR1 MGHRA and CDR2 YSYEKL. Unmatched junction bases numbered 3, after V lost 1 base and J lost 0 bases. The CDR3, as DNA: TGCGCCAGCAGCCAAGTCGGCGGGGGCTCCTACGAGCAGTACTTC. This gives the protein CASSQVGGGSYEQYF.

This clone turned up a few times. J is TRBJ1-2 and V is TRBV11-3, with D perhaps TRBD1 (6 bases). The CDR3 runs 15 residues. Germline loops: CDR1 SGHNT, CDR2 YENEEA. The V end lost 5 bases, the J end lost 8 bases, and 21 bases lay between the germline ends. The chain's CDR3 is CASSLGGRASWGYTF. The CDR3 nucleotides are TGTGCCAGCAGCCTAGGGGGGCGGGCGTCTTGGGGCTACACCTTC. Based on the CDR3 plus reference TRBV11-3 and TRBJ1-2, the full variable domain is EAGVVQSPRYKIIEKKQPVAFWCNPISGHNTLYWYLQNLGQGPELLIRYENEEAVDDSQLPKDRFSAERLKGVDSTLKIQPAELGDSAVYLCASSLGGRASWGYTFGSGTRLTVV.

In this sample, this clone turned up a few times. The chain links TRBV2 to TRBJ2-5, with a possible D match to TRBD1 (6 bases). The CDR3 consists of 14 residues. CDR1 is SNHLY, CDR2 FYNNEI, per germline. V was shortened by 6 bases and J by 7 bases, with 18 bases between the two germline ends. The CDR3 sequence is CASSRPGTLGTQYF. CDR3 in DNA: TGTGCCAGCAGCCGTCCCGGGACATTGGGGACCCAGTACTTC.

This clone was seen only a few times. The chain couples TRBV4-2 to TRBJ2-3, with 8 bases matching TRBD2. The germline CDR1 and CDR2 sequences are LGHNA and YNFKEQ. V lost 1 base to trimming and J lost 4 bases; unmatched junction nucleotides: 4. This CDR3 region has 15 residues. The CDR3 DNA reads TGTGCCAGCAGCCAAGTCGGGGGGGCCGCAGATACGCAGTATTTT. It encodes CASSQVGGAADTQYF.

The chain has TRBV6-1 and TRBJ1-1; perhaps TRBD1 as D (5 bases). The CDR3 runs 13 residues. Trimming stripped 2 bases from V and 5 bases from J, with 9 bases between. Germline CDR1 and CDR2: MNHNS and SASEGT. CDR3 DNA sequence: TGTGCCAGCAGTGAAAAAAGGGGAACTGAAGCTTTCTTT. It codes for CASSEKRGTEAFF.

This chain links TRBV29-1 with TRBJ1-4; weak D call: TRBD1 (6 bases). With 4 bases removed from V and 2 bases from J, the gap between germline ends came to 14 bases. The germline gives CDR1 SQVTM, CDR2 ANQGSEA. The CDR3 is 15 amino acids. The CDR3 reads CSVGPQGNTNEKLFF. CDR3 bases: TGCAGCGTTGGGCCCCAGGGGAATACTAATGAAAAACTGTTTTTT.

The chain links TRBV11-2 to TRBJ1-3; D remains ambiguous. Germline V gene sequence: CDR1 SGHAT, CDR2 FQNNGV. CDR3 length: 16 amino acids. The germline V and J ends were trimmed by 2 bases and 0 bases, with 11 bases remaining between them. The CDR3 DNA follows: TGTGCCAGCAGCTTAACGGGGAATCCCTCTGGAAACACCATATATTTT. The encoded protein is CASSLTGNPSGNTIYF.

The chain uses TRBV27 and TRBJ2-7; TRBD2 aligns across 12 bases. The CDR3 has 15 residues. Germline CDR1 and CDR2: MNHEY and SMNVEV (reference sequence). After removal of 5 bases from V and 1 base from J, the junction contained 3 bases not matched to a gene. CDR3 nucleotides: TGTGCCAGCAGTCCGACTAGCGGGGGTTCCTACGAGCAGTACTTC. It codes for CASSPTSGGSYEQYF.

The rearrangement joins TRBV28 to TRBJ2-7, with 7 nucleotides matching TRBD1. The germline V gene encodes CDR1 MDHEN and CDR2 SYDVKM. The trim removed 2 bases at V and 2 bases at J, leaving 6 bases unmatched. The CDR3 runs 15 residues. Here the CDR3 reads CASSLGPGQTYEQYF. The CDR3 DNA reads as TGTGCCAGCAGTTTAGGCCCGGGACAGACCTACGAGCAGTACTTC.